Listed here is a single TCR beta chain. Its antigen is not known. This CDR3 contains 18 residues. CDR1 and CDR2 from the germline V gene are MNHEY and SVGEGT. The junction had 9 bases not matched to a gene; V was cut back by 0 bases and J by 1 base. Broader study findings: Larger-cohort validation covered only one TCR beta V-J rearrangement.

Constant-region reverse primers amplified full-length variable regions, followed by semi-nested Nested Universal Primer A PCR. One entry per CDR3 protein, called by TCRdb with MiXCR from the 5' RACE reads. Among around 50,000 distinct CDR3 sequences listed, about 28% were seen once. The J gene is TRBJ1-5, the V gene TRBV6-2 or TRBV6-3; 7 positions agree with TRBD1. The TCR was taken from a female donor with breast cancer. The sample comprised tumor-infiltrating memory CD4+ T cells sorted from the breast tumor. Documented subset: memory CD4+ T cells, CD4+CD45RO+CD25-. The DNA of the CDR3 is TGTGCCAGCAGTTACTCGAGGGACAGTAGCCGCAGCAATCAGCCCCAGCATTTT. This gives the protein CASSYSRDSSRSNQPQHF.